Detailed here is one T cell receptor (beta chain). Antigen specificity is unknown. Only in-frame clones appear in the TCRdb table, and some are missing; sequencing was by immunoSEQ multiplex PCR. The repertoire holds 2,500 to 3,000 clones, with roughly 32% as singletons. The sample comes from a study of T cells in localized non-small cell lung cancer. Findings and caveats of the study: Tumor samples were not multi-region, leaving intratumor heterogeneity unexcluded. There was higher T cell clonality in uninvolved adjacent lung than in tumor, and it was highest there.

The receptor comes from a female donor older than 55 with stage II squamous cell lung carcinoma. The input for sequencing was lung tumor tissue, taken before any cancer treatment.

The CDR3 sequence: CASSQAGTYNEQFF. CDR3 DNA: TGTGCCAGCTCACAAGCGGGGACCTACAATGAGCAGTTCTTC. The chain combines TRBV18 with TRBJ2-1, with TRBD2 matching 7 bases. Germline CDR1 is KGHSH and CDR2 is LQKENI. There are 14 residues in the CDR3. V dropped 4 bases and J dropped 2; count of bases not matched to a gene: 2.